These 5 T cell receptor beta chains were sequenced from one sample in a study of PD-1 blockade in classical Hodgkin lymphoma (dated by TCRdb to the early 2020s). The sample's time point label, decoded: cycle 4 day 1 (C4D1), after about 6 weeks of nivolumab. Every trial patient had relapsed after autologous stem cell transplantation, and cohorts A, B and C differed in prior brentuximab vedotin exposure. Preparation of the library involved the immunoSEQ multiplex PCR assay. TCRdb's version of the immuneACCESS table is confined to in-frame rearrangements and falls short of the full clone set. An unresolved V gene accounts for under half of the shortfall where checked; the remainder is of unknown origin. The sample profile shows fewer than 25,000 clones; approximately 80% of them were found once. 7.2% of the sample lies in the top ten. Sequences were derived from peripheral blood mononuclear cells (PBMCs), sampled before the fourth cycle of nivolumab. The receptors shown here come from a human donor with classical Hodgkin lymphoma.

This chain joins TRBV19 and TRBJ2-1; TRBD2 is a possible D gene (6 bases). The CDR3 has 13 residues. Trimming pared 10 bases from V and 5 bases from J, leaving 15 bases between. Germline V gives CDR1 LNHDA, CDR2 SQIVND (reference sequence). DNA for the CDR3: TGTGCCACGGGACTTCTGAAAAACAATGAGCAGTTCTTC. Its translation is CATGLLKNNEQFF.

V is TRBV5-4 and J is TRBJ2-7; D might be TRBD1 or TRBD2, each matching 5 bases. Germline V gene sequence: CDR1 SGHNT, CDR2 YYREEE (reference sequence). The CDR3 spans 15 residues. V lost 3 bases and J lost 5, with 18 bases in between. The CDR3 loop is CASSSRSGTLHEQYF. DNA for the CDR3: TGTGCCAGCAGCTCCAGATCCGGGACGCTACACGAGCAGTACTTC.

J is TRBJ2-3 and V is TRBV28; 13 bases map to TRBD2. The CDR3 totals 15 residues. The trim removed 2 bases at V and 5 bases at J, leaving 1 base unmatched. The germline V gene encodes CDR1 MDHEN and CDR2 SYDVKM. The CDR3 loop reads CASSLGTSGIDTQYF. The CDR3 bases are TGTGCCAGCAGTTTAGGGACTAGCGGGATAGATACGCAGTATTTT.

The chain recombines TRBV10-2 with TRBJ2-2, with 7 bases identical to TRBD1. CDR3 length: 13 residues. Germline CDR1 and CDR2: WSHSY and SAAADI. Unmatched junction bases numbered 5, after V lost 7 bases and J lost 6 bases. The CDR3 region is CASNYRGAGELFF. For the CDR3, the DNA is TGCGCCAGCAACTACAGGGGCGCCGGGGAGCTGTTTTTT.

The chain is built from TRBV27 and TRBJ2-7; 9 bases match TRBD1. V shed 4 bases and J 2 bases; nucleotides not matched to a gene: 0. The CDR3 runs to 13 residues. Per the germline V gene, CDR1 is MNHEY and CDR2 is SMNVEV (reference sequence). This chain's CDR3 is CASSWDRAYEQYF. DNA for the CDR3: TGTGCCAGCAGTTGGGACAGGGCCTACGAGCAGTACTTC.